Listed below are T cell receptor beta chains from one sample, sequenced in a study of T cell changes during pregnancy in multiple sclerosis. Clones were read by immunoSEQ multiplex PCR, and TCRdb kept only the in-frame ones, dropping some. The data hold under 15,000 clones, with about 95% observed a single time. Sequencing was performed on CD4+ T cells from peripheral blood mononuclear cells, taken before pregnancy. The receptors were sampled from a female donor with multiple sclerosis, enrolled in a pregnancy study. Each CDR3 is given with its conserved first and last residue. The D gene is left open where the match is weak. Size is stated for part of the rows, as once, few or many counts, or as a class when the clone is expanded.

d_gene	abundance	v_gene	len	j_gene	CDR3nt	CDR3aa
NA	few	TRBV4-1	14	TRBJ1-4	TGCGCCAGCAAAACAGCGGCAACTAATGAAAAACTGTTTTTT	CASKTAATNEKLFF
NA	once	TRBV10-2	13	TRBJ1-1	TGCGCCAGCAGGGGCAGCATGAACACTGAAGCTTTCTTT	CASRGSMNTEAFF
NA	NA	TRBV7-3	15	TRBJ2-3	TGTGCCAGCAGCTTAACGGGGGCCAACACAGATACGCAGTATTTT	CASSLTGANTDTQYF
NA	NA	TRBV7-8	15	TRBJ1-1	TGTGCCAGCAGCCACCGAATGATCGGGGACACTGAAGCTTTCTTT	CASSHRMIGDTEAFF
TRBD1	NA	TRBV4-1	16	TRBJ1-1	TGCGCCAGCAGCCAGCGGGACAGGGGGACGGGCACTGAAGCTTTCTTT	CASSQRDRGTGTEAFF
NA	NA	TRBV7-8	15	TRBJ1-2	TGTGCCTTTCTTCGCGGGGCAGGGACTCACTATGGCTACACCTTC	CAFLRGAGTHYGYTF
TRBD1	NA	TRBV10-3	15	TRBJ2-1	TGTGCCATCAGTGTGGACAGGGGGCGCACCAATGAGCAGTTCTTC	CAISVDRGRTNEQFF
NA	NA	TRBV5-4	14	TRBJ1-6	TGTGCCAGCAGCTCTCCCAGGGGTAATTCACCCCTCCACTTT	CASSSPRGNSPLHF
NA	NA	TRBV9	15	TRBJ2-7	TGTGCCAGCAGGGTTGAGGGCCCAAGCTCCTACGAGCAGTACTTC	CASRVEGPSSYEQYF
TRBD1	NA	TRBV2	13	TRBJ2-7	TGTGCCAGCAGCCGGGACAGCAGAGTCGAGCAGTACTTC	CASSRDSRVEQYF
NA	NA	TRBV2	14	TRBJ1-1	TGTGCCAGCAGTGACGGGGGGATGAACACTGAAGCTTTCTTT	CASSDGGMNTEAFF
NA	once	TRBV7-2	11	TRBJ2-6	TGTGCCAGCAGCTCCGCGTTTGTCCTGACTTTC	CASSSAFVLTF
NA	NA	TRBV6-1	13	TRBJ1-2	TGTGCCAGCATCTTGACGGCGGGGGATGGCTACACCTTC	CASILTAGDGYTF